A selection of T cell receptor beta chains follows, all from one sample in a study of shared clonotypes between healthy human individuals. The protocol was immunoSEQ multiplex PCR, while the TCRdb copy is restricted to in-frame clones and leaves out a portion. The profile shows about 500,000 clones, more than 70% of them singletons. The specimen was PBMCs. The receptor source for this set is a woman in her thirties or forties in good health. Some clones in this sample may be carry-over from other donors' samples. Both conserved end residues are part of each CDR3. The order of the fields is CDR3 DNA, CDR3 protein, J gene, D gene, V gene, clone size. A D gene is named only where the DNA matches it firmly. Size is omitted from some rows. Given values are once, few, many or a class for expanded clones.

CDR3nt: TGTGCCAGCAGCTCCGGCGCCCGTGAAGAGACCCAGTACTTC; CDR3aa: CASSSGAREETQYF; j_gene: TRBJ2-5; d_gene: .; v_gene: TRBV7-2; abundance: .
CDR3nt: TGTGCCAGCAGCACGCGGACGCGGGCCTACAATGAGCAGTTCTTC; CDR3aa: CASSTRTRAYNEQFF; j_gene: TRBJ2-1; d_gene: .; v_gene: TRBV7-2; abundance: .
CDR3nt: TGTGCCAGCAGACCTGGGGGACTAGTGTACAATGAGCAGTTCTTC; CDR3aa: CASRPGGLVYNEQFF; j_gene: TRBJ2-1; d_gene: TRBD2; v_gene: TRBV7-6; abundance: .
CDR3nt: TGTGCCAGCAGTACCCCGAGGGGCGGAAACACTGAAGCTTTCTTT; CDR3aa: CASSTPRGGNTEAFF; j_gene: TRBJ1-1; d_gene: .; v_gene: TRBV28; abundance: .
CDR3nt: TGTGCCAGCAGCTTAACGGTTTTGGGGACTAGTTACGATGAGCAGTTCTTC; CDR3aa: CASSLTVLGTSYDEQFF; j_gene: TRBJ2-1; d_gene: TRBD2; v_gene: TRBV7-3; abundance: once
CDR3nt: TGTGCCAGCAGCCCACGGATAGGCTATGGCTACACCTTC; CDR3aa: CASSPRIGYGYTF; j_gene: TRBJ1-2; d_gene: .; v_gene: TRBV14; abundance: once
CDR3nt: TGTGCCAGCAGCTTTAGCGCTGATACGCAGTATTTT; CDR3aa: CASSFSADTQYF; j_gene: TRBJ2-3; d_gene: .; v_gene: TRBV7-9; abundance: .
CDR3nt: TGTGCCAGCAGCAGCCAGAACGGGCGCGGCGGGAGAAGTGAGCAGTTCTTC; CDR3aa: CASSSQNGRGGRSEQFF; j_gene: TRBJ2-1; d_gene: TRBD2; v_gene: TRBV11-2; abundance: .
CDR3nt: TGTGCCAGCAGCTTACTAGGACAGTGGATGGAGACCCAGTACTTC; CDR3aa: CASSLLGQWMETQYF; j_gene: TRBJ2-5; d_gene: .; v_gene: TRBV7-8; abundance: .
CDR3nt: TGCGCCAGCAGTCGACAGGGACGCTCCTACAATGAGCAGTTCTTC; CDR3aa: CASSRQGRSYNEQFF; j_gene: TRBJ2-1; d_gene: TRBD1; v_gene: TRBV5-1; abundance: once
CDR3nt: TGCAGCGTTGAAGATCCCGGACAGGGTTCTAACTATGGCTACACCTTC; CDR3aa: CSVEDPGQGSNYGYTF; j_gene: TRBJ1-2; d_gene: TRBD1; v_gene: TRBV29-1; abundance: .